These 20 T cell receptor beta chains were all obtained from the same sample, sequenced in a study of post-analysis software for immune sequencing data. General observations from the study: TRBV5-6, TRBV5-1 and TRBV20-1 belonged to a set of roughly five TRBV segments that were more frequent in patients than controls.

No antigen has been identified for these receptors. Each TCR beta cDNA library carried unique molecular identifiers. From the PCR reads, TCRdb called clonotypes with MiXCR, one entry per CDR3 protein. The repertoire holds hundreds of thousands of distinct CDR3 sequences, with approximately 60% as singletons. The specimen sequenced was blood. All receptors derive from a girl aged 2-10 years with multiple sclerosis.

The DNA of the CDR3 is TGTGCCAGCAGTGTCGACAGGGCTCCCTGCGAGCAGTACTTC. This gives the protein CASSVDRAPCEQYF. V is TRBV12-3 or TRBV12-4 and J is TRBJ2-7; 7 bases align to TRBD1. This CDR3 contains 14 residues. The V and J ends lost 5 bases and 6 bases, in that order; junction bases with no gene match: 10.

For the CDR3, the DNA is TGTGCCAGCAGTTTAGTTAGTTCGGGAGGGCAGTTCTTC. Translation gives CASSLVSSGGQFF. The chain is built from TRBV12-3 or TRBV12-4 and TRBJ2-1, with 7 bases identical to TRBD2. With 1 base clipped from V and 12 bases from J, the junction kept 6 bases outside the gene matches. The CDR3 consists of 13 residues.

This clonotype was recorded a few times. V is TRBV20-1 and J is TRBJ2-3, with D perhaps matching TRBD1 (5 bases). CDR1 and CDR2 from the germline V gene are DFQATT and SNEGSKA (reference sequence). V shed 0 bases and J shed 4 bases, with 11 bases lying between them. The CDR3 contains 14 residues. The CDR3 sequence: CSARDRGPPDTQYF. CDR3 DNA: TGCAGTGCTAGAGATAGGGGCCCCCCAGATACGCAGTATTTT.

Only a few counts were recorded for this clonotype. V gene TRBV7-6 combines with J gene TRBJ2-1; the match to TRBD2 covers 15 bases. V lost 6 bases, J lost 3 bases, and 3 bases stayed unmatched. The CDR3 length is 16 residues. Looked up from germline, CDR1 is SGHVS and CDR2 is FNYEAQ. CDR3 in amino acids: CASSRTSGGDYNEQFF. DNA of the CDR3: TGTGCCAGCAGTAGGACTAGCGGGGGGGACTACAATGAGCAGTTCTTC.

This clonotype has just a few counts. The V and J genes are TRBV7-9 and TRBJ2-7, with a tentative D call TRBD1 (5 bases). The J call may not be correct, given that the DNA end is closer to TRBJ2-5. The CDR3 spans 16 residues. CDR1 and CDR2 from the germline V gene are SEHNR and FQNEAQ (reference sequence). The CDR3 DNA reads as TGTGCCAGCAGCTTAGATCTGGGGCTCTGGCAAGAGACCCAGTACTTC. This codes for CASSLDLGLWQETQYF.

This clonotype was observed a handful of times. The rearrangement links TRBV7-2 to TRBJ2-5, with a possible D match to TRBD1 (5 bases). CDR1 and CDR2 from the germline V gene are SGHTA and FQGNSA. Trimming took off 4 bases at V and 2 bases at J, with 14 bases between the two ends. This CDR3 spans 15 amino acids. CDR3 region: CASSSPGAGQETQYF. The DNA for the CDR3 is TGTGCCAGCAGCTCCCCTGGCGCAGGGCAAGAGACCCAGTACTTC.

The V and J genes are TRBV7-2 and TRBJ2-3; perhaps TRBD1 as D (5 bases). Germline assignment: CDR1 SGHTA and CDR2 FQGNSA. The length of the CDR3 is 15 residues. V was trimmed by 5 bases and J by 3 bases, leaving 15 bases between them. The CDR3 DNA reads as TGTGCCAGCAGCCTAATGGGTCCAGGGACAGATACGCAGTATTTT. Amino acids: CASSLMGPGTDTQYF.

The chain joins TRBV29-1 to TRBJ2-3, with 8 bases identical to TRBD2. The CDR3 covers 15 residues. With V trimmed by 2 bases and J by 3 bases, 7 bases remained unmatched. Germline V gene sequence: CDR1 SQVTM, CDR2 ANQGSEA. This CDR3 reads CSVETAGGGTDTQYF. In nucleotides, the CDR3 is TGCAGCGTTGAAACGGCGGGAGGAGGGACAGATACGCAGTATTTT.

CDR3 protein: CASSSTVGFAGTQTYEQYF. The CDR3 DNA reads TGTGCCAGCAGCTCCACTGTGGGGTTCGCCGGGACCCAGACCTACGAGCAGTACTTC. This chain connects TRBV7-9 to TRBJ2-7; D possibly uses TRBD1 or TRBD2 (5 bases each). Germline-derived CDR1 and CDR2 are SEHNR and FQNEAQ (reference sequence). V was trimmed by 4 bases and J by 2 bases, leaving 27 bases between them. The length of the CDR3 is 19 residues.

In this sample, this clonotype turned up a few times. The chain recombines TRBV6-5 with TRBJ1-2; TRBD1 is a possible D gene (5 bases). The length of the CDR3 is 15 residues. Per the germline V gene, CDR1 is MNHEY and CDR2 is SVGAGI. The germline V and J ends were trimmed by 0 bases and 6 bases, with 14 bases remaining between them. The CDR3 DNA reads TGTGCCAGCAGTTACTCGATTTCGCCGGGGGATGGCTACACCTTC. It encodes CASSYSISPGDGYTF.

The chain combines TRBV7-9 with TRBJ2-5; TRBD2 aligns across 11 bases. Germline values: CDR1 SEHNR, CDR2 FQNEAQ (reference sequence). The CDR3 is 15 residues long. Losses at the gene ends were 5 bases for V and 6 bases for J; bases not matched to a gene: 8. This CDR3 is CASSRGLAEGKTQYF. The CDR3 nucleotides are TGTGCCAGCAGCCGGGGACTAGCGGAGGGGAAGACCCAGTACTTC.

The rearrangement joins TRBV7-9 to TRBJ1-2; D remains unclear. Trimming took 5 bases from V and 4 from J, leaving 20 bases between them. Per the germline V gene, CDR1 is SEHNR and CDR2 is FQNEAQ (reference sequence). The CDR3 is 16 residues long. The DNA of the CDR3 is TGTGCCAGCAGCCCCTACGTTGGACGGGAACCCTATGGCTACACCTTC. It specifies CASSPYVGREPYGYTF.

J is TRBJ2-1 and V is TRBV10-3, with D possibly TRBD1 on 6 matching bases. This CDR3 comprises 14 residues. Germline V gives CDR1 ENHRY, CDR2 SYGVKD. Trimming took 3 bases from V and 8 from J, leaving 14 bases between them. The CDR3 reads CAISDRGRGDEQFF. CDR3 DNA sequence: TGTGCCATCAGTGACAGGGGTCGTGGGGATGAGCAGTTCTTC.

This clonotype was seen more than once but under ten times. V gene TRBV12-3 or TRBV12-4 combines with J gene TRBJ1-2; a possible D gene is TRBD1 (5 bases). The CDR3 is 13 residues long. V lost 5 bases and J 5 bases, leaving 12 bases between the germline ends. The CDR3, as DNA: TGTGCCAGCAGTCCCGGGGGTCAGTATGGCTACACCTTC. Protein: CASSPGGQYGYTF.

This chain joins TRBV29-1 and TRBJ2-3, with D possibly being TRBD2 (6 bases). The CDR3 covers 15 residues. Germline CDR1 SQVTM, CDR2 ANQGSEA. V was shortened by 6 bases and J by 0 bases, with 16 bases between the two germline ends. CDR3 protein: CSVDTGLESTDTQYF. The CDR3 DNA follows: TGCAGCGTCGACACGGGACTTGAGAGCACAGATACGCAGTATTTT.

This clonotype was found a few times. The chain carries TRBV10-3 and TRBJ2-3, with TRBD2 matching 7 bases. This CDR3 spans 14 amino acids. CDR1 is ENHRY and CDR2 is SYGVKD in the germline V gene. J lost 2 bases, V lost 10 bases, and 9 bases had no gene match. CDR3 in amino acids: CANLTSSSTDTQYF. CDR3 DNA sequence: TGTGCCAACCTGACTAGCTCTTCCACAGATACGCAGTATTTT.

The V call is TRBV6-6, the J call TRBJ2-4; D uncertain. The CDR3 spans 18 residues. Per germline, CDR1 MNHNY and CDR2 SVGAGI (reference sequence). V shed 2 bases and J shed 1 base, with 18 bases lying between them. The CDR3 sequence is CASSYGDPWASAKNIQYF. The CDR3 nucleotides read TGTGCCAGCAGTTACGGTGACCCTTGGGCGTCGGCCAAAAACATTCAGTACTTC.

The rearrangement joins TRBV12-3 or TRBV12-4 to TRBJ2-5; 8 bases fit TRBD2. The J call is in doubt because the DNA end fits TRBJ2-7 better. This CDR3 region has 15 residues. CDR3 sequence reads: CASSSSAGGTYEQYF. CDR3 coding DNA: TGTGCCAGCAGTTCCTCTGCGGGAGGTACCTACGAGCAGTACTTC.

The V and J genes are TRBV12-3 or TRBV12-4 and TRBJ2-1, with TRBD1 identical over 11 bases. With V trimmed by 6 bases and J by 7 bases, 5 bases remained unmatched. The CDR3 has 14 residues. The CDR3 bases are TGTGCCAGCAGGCCTGGGACAGGGGGTAATGAGCAGTTCTTC. Translation gives CASRPGTGGNEQFF.

The chain combines TRBV29-1 with TRBJ1-5; 11 positions match TRBD1. The germline V gene encodes CDR1 SQVTM and CDR2 ANQGSEA. The CDR3 extends over 13 amino acids. V shed 5 bases, J shed 9 bases, and the junction held 6 bases outside the gene matches. The CDR3 region is CSVSGTGGRPQHF. CDR3 bases: TGCAGCGTTTCCGGGACAGGGGGTCGGCCCCAGCATTTT.